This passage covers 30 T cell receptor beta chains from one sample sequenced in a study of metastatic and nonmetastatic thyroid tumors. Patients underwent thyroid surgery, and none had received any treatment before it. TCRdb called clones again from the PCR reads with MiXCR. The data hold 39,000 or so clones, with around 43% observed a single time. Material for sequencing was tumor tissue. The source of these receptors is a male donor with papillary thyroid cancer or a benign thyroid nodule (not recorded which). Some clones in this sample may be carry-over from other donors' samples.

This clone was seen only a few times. The CDR3 here is CASSFSNEQYF. The DNA of the CDR3 is TGCGCCAGCAGCTTTTCCAACGAGCAGTACTTC. This rearrangement joins TRBV5-1 to TRBJ2-7, with D unresolved. CDR1 and CDR2 from the germline V gene are SGHRS and YFSETQ. This CDR3 contains 11 residues. V lost 2 bases, J lost 5 bases, and 5 bases lay in between.

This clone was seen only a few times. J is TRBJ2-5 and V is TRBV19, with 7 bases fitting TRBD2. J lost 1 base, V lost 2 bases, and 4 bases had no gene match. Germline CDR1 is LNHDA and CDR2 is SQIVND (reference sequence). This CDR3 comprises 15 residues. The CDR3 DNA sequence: TGTGCCAGTAGTATACTTAGCGGGCCCCAAGAGACCCAGTACTTC. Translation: CASSILSGPQETQYF.

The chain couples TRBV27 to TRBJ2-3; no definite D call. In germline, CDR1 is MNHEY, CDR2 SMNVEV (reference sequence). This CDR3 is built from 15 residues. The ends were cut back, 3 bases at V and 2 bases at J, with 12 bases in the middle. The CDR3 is CASSFVALSTDTQYF. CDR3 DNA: TGTGCCAGCAGTTTCGTAGCCCTTTCCACAGATACGCAGTATTTT.

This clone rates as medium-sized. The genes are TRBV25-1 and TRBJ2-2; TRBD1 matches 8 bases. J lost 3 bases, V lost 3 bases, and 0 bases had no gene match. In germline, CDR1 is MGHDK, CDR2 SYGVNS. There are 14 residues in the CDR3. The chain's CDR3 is CASSEGQDTGELFF. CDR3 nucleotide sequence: TGTGCCAGCAGTGAGGGACAGGACACCGGGGAGCTGTTTTTT.

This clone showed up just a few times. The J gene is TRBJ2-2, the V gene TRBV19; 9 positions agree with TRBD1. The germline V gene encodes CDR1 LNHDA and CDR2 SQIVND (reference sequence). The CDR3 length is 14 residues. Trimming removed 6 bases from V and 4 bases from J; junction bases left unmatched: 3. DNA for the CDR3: TGTGCCAGTAGGGGGACAGGGCTCACCGGGGAGCTGTTTTTT. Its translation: CASRGTGLTGELFF.

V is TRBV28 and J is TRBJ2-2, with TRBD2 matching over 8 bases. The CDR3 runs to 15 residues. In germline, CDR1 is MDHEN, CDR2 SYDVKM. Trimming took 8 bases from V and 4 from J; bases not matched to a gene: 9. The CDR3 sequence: CASLGTREFTGELFF. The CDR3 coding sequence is TGTGCCAGCCTTGGGACTAGAGAATTCACCGGGGAGCTGTTTTTT.

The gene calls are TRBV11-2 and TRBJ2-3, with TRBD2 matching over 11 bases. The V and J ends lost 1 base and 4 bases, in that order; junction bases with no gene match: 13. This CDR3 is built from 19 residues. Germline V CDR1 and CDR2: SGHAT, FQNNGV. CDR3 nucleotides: TGTGCCAGCAGCTTAGTTCGGCTAGCGGGGGGATCTTCAGCAGATACGCAGTATTTT. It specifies CASSLVRLAGGSSADTQYF.

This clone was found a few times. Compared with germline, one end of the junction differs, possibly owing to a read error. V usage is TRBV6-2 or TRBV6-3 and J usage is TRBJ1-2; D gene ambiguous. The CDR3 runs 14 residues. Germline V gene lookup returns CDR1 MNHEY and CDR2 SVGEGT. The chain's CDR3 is CATSLRAPDSGYTF. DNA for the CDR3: TGTGCCACCAGTCTCCGGGCTCCTGATAGTGGCTACACCTTC.

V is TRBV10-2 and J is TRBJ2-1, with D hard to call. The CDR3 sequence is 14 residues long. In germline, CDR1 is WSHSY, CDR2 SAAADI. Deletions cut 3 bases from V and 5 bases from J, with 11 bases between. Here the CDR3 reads CASSDLTFDNEQFF. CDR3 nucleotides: TGCGCCAGCAGTGATTTGACCTTCGACAATGAGCAGTTCTTC.

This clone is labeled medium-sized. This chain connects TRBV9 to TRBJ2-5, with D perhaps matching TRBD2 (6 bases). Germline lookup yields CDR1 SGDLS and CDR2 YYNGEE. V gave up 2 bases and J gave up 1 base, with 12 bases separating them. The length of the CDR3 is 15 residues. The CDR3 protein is CASSVLADPQETQYF. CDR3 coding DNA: TGTGCCAGCAGCGTTTTAGCGGACCCCCAAGAGACCCAGTACTTC.

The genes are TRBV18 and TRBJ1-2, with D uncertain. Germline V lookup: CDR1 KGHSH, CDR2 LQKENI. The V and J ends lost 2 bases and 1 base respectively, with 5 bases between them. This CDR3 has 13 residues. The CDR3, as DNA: TGTGCCAGCTCACCAGACGGTAACTATGGCTACACCTTC. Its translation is CASSPDGNYGYTF. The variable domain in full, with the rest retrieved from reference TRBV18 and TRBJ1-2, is NAGVMQNPRHLVRRRGQEARLRCSPMKGHSHVYWYRQLPEEGLKFMVYLQKENIIDESGMPKERFSAEFPKEGPSILRIQQVVRGDSAAYFCASSPDGNYGYTFGSGTRLTVV.

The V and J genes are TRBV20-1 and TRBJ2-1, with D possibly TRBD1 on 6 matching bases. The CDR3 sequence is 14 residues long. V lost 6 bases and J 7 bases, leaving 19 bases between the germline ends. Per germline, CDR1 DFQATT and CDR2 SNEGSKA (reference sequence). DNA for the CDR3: TGCAGTGCCCGAAGACCTCAGGGGTCTAATGAGCAGTTCTTC. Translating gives CSARRPQGSNEQFF.

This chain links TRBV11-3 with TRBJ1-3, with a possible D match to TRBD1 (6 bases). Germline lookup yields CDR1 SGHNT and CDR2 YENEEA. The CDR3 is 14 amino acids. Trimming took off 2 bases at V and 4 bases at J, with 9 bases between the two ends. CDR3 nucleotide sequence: TGTGCCAGCAGCTTATGGGGGCTGGGAAACACCATATATTTT. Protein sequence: CASSLWGLGNTIYF.

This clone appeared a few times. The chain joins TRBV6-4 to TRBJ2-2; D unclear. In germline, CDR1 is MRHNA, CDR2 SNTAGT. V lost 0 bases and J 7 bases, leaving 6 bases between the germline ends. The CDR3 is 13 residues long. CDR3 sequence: CASSDSEHGELFF. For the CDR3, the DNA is TGTGCCAGCAGTGACTCAGAACACGGGGAGCTGTTTTTT.

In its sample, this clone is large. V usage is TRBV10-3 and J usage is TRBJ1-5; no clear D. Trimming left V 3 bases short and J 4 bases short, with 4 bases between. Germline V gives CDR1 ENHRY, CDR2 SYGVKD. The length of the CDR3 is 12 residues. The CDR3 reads CAISDGNQPQHF. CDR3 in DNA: TGTGCCATCAGTGATGGGAATCAGCCCCAGCATTTT.

The CDR3 here is CASSLGGRDTGYTF. The CDR3 region has the DNA TGCGCCAGCAGCTTGGGGGGCCGGGACACTGGCTACACCTTC. V is TRBV5-1 and J is TRBJ1-2; D perhaps matches TRBD1 (6 bases). Germline V lookup: CDR1 SGHRS, CDR2 YFSETQ. The CDR3 is made up of 14 amino acids. Trimming cost V 0 bases and J 7 bases, with 13 bases left between them.

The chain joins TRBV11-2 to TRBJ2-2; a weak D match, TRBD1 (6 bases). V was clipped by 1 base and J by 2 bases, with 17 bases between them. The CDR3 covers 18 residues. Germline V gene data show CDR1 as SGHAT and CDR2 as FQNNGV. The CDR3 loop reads CASSLGEGTLSNTGELFF. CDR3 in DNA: TGTGCCAGCAGCTTAGGGGAAGGGACACTCTCCAACACCGGGGAGCTGTTTTTT.

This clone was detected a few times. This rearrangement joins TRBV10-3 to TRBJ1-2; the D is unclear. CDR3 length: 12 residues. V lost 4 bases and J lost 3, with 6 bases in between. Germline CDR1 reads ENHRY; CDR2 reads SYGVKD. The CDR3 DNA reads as TGTGCCATCAGTGTGCAGGACTATGGCTACACCTTC. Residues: CAISVQDYGYTF.

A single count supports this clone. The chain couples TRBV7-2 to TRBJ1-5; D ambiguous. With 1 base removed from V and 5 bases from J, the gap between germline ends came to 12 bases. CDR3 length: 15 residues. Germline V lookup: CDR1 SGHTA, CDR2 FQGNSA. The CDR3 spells CASSLVSSWDQPQHF. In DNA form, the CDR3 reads TGTGCCAGCAGCTTAGTAAGCAGTTGGGATCAGCCCCAGCATTTT. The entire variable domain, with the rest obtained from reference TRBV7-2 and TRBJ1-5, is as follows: GAGVSQSPSNKVTEKGKDVELRCDPISGHTALYWYRQSLGQGLEFLIYFQGNSAPDKSGLPSDRFSAERTGGSVSTLTIQRTQQEDSAVYLCASSLVSSWDQPQHFGDGTRLSIL.

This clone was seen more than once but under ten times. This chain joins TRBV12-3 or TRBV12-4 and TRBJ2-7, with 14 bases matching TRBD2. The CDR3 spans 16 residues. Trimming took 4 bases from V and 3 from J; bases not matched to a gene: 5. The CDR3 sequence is CASSSTSGRVGYEQYF. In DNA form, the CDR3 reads TGTGCCAGCAGTTCGACTAGCGGGAGGGTCGGCTACGAGCAGTACTTC.

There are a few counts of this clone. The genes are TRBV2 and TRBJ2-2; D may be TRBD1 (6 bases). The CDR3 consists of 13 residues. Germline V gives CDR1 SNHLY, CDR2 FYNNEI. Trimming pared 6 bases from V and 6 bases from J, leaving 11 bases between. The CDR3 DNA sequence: TGTGCCAGCAGCAACCAGGGGTCCGGGGAGCTGTTTTTT. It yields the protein CASSNQGSGELFF.

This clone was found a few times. Here the CDR3 reads CATKGTEGDEQFF. The CDR3 nucleotides read TGTGCCACCAAAGGGACAGAGGGGGATGAGCAGTTCTTC. The rearrangement joins TRBV2 to TRBJ2-1; 7 bases match TRBD1. Germline V gene sequence: CDR1 SNHLY, CDR2 FYNNEI. The CDR3 consists of 13 residues. V was pared by 10 bases and J by 8 bases, with 11 bases of the junction left unmatched.

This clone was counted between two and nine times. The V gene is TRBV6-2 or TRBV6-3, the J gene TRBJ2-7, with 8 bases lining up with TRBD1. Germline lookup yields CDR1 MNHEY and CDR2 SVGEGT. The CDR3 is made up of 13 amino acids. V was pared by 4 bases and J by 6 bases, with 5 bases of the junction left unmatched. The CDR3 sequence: CASSSQDRGEQYF. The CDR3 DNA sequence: TGTGCCAGCAGTTCCCAAGACAGGGGCGAGCAGTACTTC.

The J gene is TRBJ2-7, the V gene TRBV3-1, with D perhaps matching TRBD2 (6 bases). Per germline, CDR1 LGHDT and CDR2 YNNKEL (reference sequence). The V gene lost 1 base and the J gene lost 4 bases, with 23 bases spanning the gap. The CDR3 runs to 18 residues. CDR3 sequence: CASSQGRLGGSPRYEQYF. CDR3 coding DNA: TGTGCCAGCAGCCAAGGGAGACTAGGAGGGAGTCCCAGGTACGAGCAGTACTTC.

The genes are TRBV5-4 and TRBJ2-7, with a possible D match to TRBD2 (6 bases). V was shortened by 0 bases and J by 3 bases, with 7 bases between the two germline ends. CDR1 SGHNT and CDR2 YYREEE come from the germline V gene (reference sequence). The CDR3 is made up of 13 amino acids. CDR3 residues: CASSLVGGYEQYF. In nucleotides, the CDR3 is TGTGCCAGCAGCTTGGTGGGGGGCTACGAGCAGTACTTC. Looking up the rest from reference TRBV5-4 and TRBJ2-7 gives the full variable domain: ETGVTQSPTHLIKTRGQQVTLRCSSQSGHNTVSWYQQALGQGPQFIFQYYREEENGRGNFPPRFSGLQFPNYSSELNVNALELDDSALYLCASSLVGGYEQYFGPGTRLTVT.

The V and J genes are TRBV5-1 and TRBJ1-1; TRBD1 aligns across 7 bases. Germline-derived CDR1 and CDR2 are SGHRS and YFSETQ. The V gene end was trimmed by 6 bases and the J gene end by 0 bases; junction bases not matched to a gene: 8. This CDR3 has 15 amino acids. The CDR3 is CASNSRQGVNTEAFF. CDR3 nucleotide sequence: TGCGCCAGCAACTCCCGACAGGGCGTGAACACTGAAGCTTTCTTT.

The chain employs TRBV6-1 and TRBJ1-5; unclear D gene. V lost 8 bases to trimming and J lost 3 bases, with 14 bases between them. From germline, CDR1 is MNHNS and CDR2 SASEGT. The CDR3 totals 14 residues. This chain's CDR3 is CASREGQLNQPQHF. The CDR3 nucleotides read TGTGCCAGCCGGGAAGGCCAGCTCAATCAGCCCCAGCATTTT.

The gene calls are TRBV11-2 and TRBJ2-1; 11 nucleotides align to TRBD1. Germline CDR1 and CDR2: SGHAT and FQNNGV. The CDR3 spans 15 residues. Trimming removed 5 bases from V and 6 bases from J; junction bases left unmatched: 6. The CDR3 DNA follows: TGTGCCAGCAGCCCGGGACAGGGGGATATCAATGAGCAGTTCTTC. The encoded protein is CASSPGQGDINEQFF.

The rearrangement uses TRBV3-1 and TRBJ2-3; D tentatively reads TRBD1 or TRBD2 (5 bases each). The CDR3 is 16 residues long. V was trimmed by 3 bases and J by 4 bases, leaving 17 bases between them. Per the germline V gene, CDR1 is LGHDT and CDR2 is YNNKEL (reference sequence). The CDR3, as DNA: TGTGCCAGCAGCCACCGGGGCAGCCGTTTCCCAGATACGCAGTATTTT. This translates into CASSHRGSRFPDTQYF.

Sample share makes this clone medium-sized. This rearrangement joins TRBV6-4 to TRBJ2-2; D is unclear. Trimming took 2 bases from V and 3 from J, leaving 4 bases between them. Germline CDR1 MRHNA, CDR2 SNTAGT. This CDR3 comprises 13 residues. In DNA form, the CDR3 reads TGTGCCAGCAGTGACGCGGACACCGGGGAGCTGTTTTTT. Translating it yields CASSDADTGELFF.